This T cell receptor (beta chain) emerged from a study of shared clonotypes between healthy human individuals. Study overall: Three plates were used per donor for CD4 naive, three for CD4 memory, two for CD8 naive and one for CD8 memory. Study-level findings and limits: Rarefaction revealed incomplete sorted-subset sequencing despite large depth. Against clonotypes common to all four donors, non-shared ones had lower generation probabilities.

Profiling relied on immunoSEQ multiplex PCR, and the TCRdb table lists in-frame clones only, not all of them. The data contain approximately 100,000 clones, about 68% of them singletons. With CCR7-negative CD45RA+ TemRA cells, CD45RO+ cells were combined in CD8 memory. A note on this clone: Its antigen is currently unknown.

This CDR3 is built from 14 residues. Germline V lookup: CDR1 KGHSH, CDR2 LQKENI. The V gene lost 2 bases and the J gene lost 6 bases, with 13 bases spanning the gap. The sequence derives from a man younger than 45 in good health. J is TRBJ1-2 and V is TRBV18; possibly TRBD1 for D (6 bases). Sequences were obtained from memory CD8+ T cells sorted from blood. This sample's subset: CD45RO+ cells pooled with CCR7-negative TemRA cells. The CDR3 region is CASSPNQQGNGYTF. The CDR3 DNA reads TGTGCCAGCTCACCAAATCAGCAGGGGAATGGCTACACCTTC.